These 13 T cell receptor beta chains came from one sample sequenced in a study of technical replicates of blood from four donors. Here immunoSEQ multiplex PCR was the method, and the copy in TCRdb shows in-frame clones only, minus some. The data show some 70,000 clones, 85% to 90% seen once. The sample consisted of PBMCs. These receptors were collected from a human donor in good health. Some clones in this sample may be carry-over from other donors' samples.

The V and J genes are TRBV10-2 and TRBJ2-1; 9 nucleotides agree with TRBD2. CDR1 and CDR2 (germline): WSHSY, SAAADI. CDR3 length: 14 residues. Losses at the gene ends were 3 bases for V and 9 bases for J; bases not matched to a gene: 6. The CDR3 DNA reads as TGCGCCAGCAGTGATCCTAGCGGGGAAACTGAGCAGTTCTTC. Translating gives CASSDPSGETEQFF.

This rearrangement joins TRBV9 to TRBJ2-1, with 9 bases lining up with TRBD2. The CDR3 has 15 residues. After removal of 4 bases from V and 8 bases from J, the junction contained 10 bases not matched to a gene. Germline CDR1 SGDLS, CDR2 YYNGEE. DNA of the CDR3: TGTGCCAGCAGCCCCCGCGGGGGGGTCTTCGATGAGCAGTTCTTC. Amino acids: CASSPRGGVFDEQFF.

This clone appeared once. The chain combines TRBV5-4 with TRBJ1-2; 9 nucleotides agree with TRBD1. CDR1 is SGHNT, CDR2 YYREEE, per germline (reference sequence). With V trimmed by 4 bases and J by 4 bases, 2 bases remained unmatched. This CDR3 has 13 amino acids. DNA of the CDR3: TGTGCCAGCAGCACGACAGGGGGCTATGGCTACACCTTC. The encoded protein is CASSTTGGYGYTF.

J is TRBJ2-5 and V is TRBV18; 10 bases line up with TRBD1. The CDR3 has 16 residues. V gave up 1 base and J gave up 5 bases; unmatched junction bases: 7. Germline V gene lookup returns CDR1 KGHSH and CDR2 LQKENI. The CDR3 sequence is CASSPRTGGNGETQYF. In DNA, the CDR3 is TGTGCCAGCTCACCACGGACAGGGGGTAATGGGGAGACCCAGTACTTC.

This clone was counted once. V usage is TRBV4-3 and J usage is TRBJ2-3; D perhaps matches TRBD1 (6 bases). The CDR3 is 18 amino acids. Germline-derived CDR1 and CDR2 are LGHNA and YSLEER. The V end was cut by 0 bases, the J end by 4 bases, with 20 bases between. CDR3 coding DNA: TGCGCCAGCAGCCAAGATCTGGGGGCTACCGGGGCCTCAGATACGCAGTATTTT. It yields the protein CASSQDLGATGASDTQYF.

CDR3 protein: CASSRTGGNQPQHF. DNA of the CDR3: TGTGCCAGCAGCAGGACAGGGGGCAATCAGCCCCAGCATTTT. The V gene is TRBV6-5, the J gene TRBJ1-5, with TRBD1 matching over 9 bases. Germline values: CDR1 MNHEY, CDR2 SVGAGI. The CDR3 has 14 amino acids. V trimming: 6 bases; J trimming: 2 bases; junction bases outside the gene matches: 2.

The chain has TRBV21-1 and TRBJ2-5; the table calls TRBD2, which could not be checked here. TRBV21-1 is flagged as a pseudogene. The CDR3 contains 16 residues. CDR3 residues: CASSQKDGGYQETQYF. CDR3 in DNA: TGTGCCAGCAGCCAAAAAGACGGAGGATACCAAGAGACCCAGTACTTC.

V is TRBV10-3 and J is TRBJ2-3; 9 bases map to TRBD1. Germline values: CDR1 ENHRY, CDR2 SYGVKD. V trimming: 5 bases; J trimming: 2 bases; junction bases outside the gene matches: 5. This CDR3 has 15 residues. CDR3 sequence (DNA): TGTGCCATCAGTCCCGGGACAGGGTACACAGATACGCAGTATTTT. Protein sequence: CAISPGTGYTDTQYF.

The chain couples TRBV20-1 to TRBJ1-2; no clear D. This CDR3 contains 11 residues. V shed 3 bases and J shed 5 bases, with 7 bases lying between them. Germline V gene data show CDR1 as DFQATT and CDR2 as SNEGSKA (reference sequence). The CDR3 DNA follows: TGCAGTGCTAGGCAGGTTTATGGCTACACCTTC. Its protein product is CSARQVYGYTF.

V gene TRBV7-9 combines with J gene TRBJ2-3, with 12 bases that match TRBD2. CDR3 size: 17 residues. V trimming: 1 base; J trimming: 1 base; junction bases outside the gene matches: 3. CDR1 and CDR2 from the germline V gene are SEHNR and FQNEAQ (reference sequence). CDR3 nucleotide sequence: TGTGCCAGCAGCTTAGGGACTAGCGGGGTCCGCACAGATACGCAGTATTTT. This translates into CASSLGTSGVRTDTQYF.

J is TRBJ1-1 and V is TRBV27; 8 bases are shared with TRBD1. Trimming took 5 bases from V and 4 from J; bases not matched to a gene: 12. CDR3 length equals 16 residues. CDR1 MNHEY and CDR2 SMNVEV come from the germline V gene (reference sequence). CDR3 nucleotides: TGTGCCAGCAGTCCGAGGACAGGGAATTTTGCCACTGAAGCTTTCTTT. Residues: CASSPRTGNFATEAFF.

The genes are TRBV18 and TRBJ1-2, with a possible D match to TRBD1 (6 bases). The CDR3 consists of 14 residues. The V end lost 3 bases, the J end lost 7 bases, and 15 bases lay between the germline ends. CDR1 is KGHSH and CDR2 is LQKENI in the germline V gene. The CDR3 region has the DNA TGTGCCAGCTCACCGGAGTCGGGGGGCCGTGGCTACACCTTC. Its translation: CASSPESGGRGYTF.

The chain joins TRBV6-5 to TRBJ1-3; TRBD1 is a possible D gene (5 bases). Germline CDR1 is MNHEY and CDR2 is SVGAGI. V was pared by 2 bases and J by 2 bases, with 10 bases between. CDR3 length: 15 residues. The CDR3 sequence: CASSYTGYTGNTIYF. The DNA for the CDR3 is TGTGCCAGCAGTTACACAGGTTATACTGGAAACACCATATATTTT.